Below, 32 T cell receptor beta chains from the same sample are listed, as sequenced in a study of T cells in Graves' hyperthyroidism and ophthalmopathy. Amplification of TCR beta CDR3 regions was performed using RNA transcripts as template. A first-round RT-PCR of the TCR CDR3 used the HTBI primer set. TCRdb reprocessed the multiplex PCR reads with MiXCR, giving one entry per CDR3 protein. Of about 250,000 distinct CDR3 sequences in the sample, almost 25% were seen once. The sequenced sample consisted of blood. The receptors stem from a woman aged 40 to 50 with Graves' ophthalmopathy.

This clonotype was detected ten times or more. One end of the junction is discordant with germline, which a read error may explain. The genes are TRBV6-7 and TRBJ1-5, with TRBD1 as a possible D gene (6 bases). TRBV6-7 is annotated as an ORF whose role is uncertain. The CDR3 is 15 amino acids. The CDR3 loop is CASGYSQGGNQPQHF. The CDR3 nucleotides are TGTGCCAGCGGTTACTCACAGGGAGGCAATCAGCCCCAGCATTTT.

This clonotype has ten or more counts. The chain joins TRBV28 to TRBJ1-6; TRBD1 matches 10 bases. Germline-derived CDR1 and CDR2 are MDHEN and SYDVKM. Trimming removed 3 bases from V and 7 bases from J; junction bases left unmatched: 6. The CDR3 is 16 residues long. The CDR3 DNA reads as TGTGCCAGCAGTTTGACGTGGACAGGGGGAAATTCACCCCTCCACTTT. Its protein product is CASSLTWTGGNSPLHF.

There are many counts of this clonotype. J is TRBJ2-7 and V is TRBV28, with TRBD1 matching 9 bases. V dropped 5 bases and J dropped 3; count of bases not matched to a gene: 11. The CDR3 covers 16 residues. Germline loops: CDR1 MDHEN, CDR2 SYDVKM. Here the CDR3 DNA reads TGTGCCAGCAGTCCACCATCCGGGACAGGGCTCTACGAGCAGTACTTC. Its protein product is CASSPPSGTGLYEQYF.

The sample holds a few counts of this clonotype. This CDR3 reads CASSSGREASYEQYF. In DNA, the CDR3 is TGTGCCAGCAGCTCGGGGCGGGAGGCCTCCTACGAGCAGTACTTC. The chain has TRBV7-9 and TRBJ2-7; 8 nucleotides match TRBD2. The V gene's germline CDR1 is SEHNR and CDR2 FQNEAQ (reference sequence). The ends lost 4 bases at V and 0 bases at J; junction bases unmatched: 5. This CDR3 has 15 residues.

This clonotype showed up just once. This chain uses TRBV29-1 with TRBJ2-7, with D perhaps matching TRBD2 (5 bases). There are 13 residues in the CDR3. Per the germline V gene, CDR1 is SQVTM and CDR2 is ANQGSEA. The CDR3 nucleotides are TGCAGTGCCGGGCTAGCCGCCCTTGGGGAGCAGTACTTC. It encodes CSAGLAALGEQYF.

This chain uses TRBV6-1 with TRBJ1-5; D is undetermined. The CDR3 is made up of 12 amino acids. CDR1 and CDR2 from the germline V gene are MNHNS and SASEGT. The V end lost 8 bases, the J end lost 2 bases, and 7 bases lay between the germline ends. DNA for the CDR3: TGTGCCAGCGGACTAGGCAATCAGCCCCAGCATTTT. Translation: CASGLGNQPQHF.

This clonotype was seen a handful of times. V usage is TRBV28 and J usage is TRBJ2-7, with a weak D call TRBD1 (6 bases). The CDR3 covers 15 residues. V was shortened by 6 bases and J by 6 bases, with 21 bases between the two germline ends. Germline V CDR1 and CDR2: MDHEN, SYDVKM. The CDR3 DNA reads TGTGCCAGCAGGGGGCTTCAGGGACCAGGGGCCGAGCAGTACTTC. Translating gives CASRGLQGPGAEQYF.

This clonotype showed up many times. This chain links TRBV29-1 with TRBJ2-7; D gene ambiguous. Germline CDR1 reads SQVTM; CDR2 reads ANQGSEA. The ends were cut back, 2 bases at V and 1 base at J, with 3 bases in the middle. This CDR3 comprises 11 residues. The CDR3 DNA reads TGCAGCGTTGAAATTTCCTACGAGCAGTACTTC. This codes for CSVEISYEQYF.

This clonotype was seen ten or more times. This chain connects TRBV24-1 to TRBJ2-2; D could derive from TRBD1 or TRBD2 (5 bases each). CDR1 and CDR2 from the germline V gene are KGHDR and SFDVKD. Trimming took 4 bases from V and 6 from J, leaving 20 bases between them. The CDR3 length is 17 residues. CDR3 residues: CATSDSSGPSVSGELFF. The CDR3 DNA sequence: TGTGCCACCAGTGACTCGTCGGGACCGTCCGTTTCCGGGGAGCTGTTTTTT.

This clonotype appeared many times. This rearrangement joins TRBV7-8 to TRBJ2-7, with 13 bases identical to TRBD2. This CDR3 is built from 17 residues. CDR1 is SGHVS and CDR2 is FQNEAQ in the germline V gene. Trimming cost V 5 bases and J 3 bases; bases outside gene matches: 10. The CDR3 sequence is CASSPVLGLAGDYEQYF. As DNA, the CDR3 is TGTGCCAGCAGCCCAGTCCTCGGACTAGCGGGGGACTACGAGCAGTACTTC.

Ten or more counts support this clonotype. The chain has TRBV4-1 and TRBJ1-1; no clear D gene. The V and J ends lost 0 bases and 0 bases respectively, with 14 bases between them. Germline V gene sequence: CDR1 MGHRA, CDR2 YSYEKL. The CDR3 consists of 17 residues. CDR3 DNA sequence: TGCGCCAGCAGCCAAGAACCCCAAGAATTCATGAACACTGAAGCTTTCTTT. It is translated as CASSQEPQEFMNTEAFF.

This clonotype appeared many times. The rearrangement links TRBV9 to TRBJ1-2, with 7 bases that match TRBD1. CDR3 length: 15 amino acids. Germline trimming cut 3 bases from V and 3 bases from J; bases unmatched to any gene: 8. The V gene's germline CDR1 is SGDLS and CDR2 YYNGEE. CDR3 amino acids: CASSAHVGTDYGYTF. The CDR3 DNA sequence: TGTGCCAGCAGCGCTCACGTTGGGACAGACTATGGCTACACCTTC.

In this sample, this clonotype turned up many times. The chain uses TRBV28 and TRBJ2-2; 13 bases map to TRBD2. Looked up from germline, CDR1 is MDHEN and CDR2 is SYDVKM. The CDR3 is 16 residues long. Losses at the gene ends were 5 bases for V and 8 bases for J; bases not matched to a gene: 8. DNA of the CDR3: TGTGCCAGCAGTCCAACCGGACTAGCGGGAGATGGGGAGCTGTTTTTT. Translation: CASSPTGLAGDGELFF.

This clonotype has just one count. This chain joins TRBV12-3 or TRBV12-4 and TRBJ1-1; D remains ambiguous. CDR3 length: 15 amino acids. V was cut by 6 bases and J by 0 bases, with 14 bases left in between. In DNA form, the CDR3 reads TGTGCCAGCAGGGCCCTCTGGTCGGTGAACACTGAAGCTTTCTTT. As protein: CASRALWSVNTEAFF.

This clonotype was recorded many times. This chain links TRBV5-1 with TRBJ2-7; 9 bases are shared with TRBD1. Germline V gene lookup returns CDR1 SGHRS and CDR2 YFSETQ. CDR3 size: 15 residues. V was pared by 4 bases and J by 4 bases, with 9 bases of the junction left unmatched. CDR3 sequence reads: CASSIGQGSLYEQYF. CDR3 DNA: TGCGCCAGCAGCATAGGACAGGGGTCTCTTTACGAGCAGTACTTC.

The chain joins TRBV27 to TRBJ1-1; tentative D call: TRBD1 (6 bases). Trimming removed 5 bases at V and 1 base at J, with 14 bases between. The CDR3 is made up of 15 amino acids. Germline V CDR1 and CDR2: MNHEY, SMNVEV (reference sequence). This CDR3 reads CASSETGQTNTEAFF. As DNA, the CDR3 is TGTGCCAGCAGTGAAACAGGGCAGACGAACACTGAAGCTTTCTTT.

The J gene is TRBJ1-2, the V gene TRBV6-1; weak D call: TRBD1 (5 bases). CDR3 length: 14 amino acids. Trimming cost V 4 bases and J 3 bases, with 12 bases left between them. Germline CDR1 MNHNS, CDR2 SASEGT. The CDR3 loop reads CASSGWDPDYGYTF. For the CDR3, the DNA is TGTGCCAGCAGTGGGTGGGACCCGGACTATGGCTACACCTTC.

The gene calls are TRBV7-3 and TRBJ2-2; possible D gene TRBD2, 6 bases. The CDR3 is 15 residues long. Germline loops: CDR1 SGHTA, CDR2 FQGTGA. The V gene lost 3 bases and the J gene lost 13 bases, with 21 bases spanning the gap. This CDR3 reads CASSFSGTSPTGLFF. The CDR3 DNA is TGTGCCAGCAGCTTTTCCGGGACTTCTCCCACCGGGCTGTTTTTT. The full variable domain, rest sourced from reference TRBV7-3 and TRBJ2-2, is GAGVSQTPSNKVTEKGKYVELRCDPISGHTALYWYRQSLGQGPEFLIYFQGTGAADDSGLPNDRFFAVRPEGSVSTLKIQRTERGDSAVYLCASSFSGTSPTGLFFGEGSRLTVL.

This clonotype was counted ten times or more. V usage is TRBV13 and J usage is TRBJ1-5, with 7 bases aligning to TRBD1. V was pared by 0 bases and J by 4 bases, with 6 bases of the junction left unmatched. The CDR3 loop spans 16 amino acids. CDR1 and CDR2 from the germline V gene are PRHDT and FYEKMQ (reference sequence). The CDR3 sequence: CASSLGAGGRNQPQHF. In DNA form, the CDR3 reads TGTGCCAGCAGCTTAGGAGCAGGGGGGCGGAATCAGCCCCAGCATTTT.

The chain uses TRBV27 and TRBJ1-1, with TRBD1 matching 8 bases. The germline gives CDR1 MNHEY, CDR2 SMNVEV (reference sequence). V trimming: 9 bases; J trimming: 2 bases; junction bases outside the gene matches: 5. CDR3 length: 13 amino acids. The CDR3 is CASGTGGNTEAFF. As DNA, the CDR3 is TGTGCCAGTGGGACAGGAGGTAACACTGAAGCTTTCTTT.

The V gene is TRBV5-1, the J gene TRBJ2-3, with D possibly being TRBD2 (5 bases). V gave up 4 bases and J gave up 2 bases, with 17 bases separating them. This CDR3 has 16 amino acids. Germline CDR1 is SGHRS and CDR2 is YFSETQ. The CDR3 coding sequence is TGCGCCAGCAGCGGCGGGTCGAGAGTCTTCACAGATACGCAGTATTTT. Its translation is CASSGGSRVFTDTQYF.

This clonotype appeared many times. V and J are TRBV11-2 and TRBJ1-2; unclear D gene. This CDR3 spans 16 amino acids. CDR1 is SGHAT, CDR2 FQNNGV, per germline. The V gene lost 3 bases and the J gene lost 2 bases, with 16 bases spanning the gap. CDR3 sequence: CASSLRITTKNYGYTF. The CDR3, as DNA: TGTGCCAGCAGCTTGAGAATTACGACGAAAAACTATGGCTACACCTTC.

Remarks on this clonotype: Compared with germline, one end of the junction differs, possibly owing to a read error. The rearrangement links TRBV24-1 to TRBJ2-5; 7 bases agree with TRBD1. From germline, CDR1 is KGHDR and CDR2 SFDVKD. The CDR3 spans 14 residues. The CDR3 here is CASSVGDSQETQYF. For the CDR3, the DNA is TGTGCCAGCAGTGTAGGGGACAGCCAAGAGACCCAGTACTTC.

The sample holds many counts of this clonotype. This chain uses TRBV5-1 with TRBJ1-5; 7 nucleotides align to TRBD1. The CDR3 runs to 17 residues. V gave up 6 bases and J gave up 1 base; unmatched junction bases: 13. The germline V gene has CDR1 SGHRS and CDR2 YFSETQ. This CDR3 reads CASMEIRGGSSNQPQHF. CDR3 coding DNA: TGCGCCAGCATGGAGATCCGAGGGGGCTCGAGCAATCAGCCCCAGCATTTT.

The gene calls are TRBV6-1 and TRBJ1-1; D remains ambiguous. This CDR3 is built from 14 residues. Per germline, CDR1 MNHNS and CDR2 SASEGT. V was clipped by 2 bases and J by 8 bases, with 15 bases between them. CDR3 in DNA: TGTGCCAGCAGTGAAAGAACCCTGGGAGTCGAAGCTTTCTTT. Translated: CASSERTLGVEAFF.

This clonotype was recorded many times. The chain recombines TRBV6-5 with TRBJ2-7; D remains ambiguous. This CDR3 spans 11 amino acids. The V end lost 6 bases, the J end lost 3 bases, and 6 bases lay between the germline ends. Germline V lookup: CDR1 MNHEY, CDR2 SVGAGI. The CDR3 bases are TGTGCCAGCAGGCTTATCTACGAGCAGTACTTC. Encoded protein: CASRLIYEQYF.

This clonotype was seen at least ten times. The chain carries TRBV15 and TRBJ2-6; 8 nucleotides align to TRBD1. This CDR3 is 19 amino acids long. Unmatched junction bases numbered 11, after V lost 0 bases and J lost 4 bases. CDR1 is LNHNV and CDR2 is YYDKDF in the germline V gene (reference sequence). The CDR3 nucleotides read TGTGCCACCAGCAGAGATCCTCCGGGACAGGCGGGAGGGGCCAACGTCCTGACTTTC. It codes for CATSRDPPGQAGGANVLTF.

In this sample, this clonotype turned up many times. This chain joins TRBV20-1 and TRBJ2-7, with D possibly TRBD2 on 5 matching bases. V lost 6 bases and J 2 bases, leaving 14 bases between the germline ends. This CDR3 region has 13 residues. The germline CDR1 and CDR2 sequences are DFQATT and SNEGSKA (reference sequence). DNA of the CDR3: TGCAGTGCCCTCCCCAGCGGTACCTACGAGCAGTACTTC. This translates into CSALPSGTYEQYF.

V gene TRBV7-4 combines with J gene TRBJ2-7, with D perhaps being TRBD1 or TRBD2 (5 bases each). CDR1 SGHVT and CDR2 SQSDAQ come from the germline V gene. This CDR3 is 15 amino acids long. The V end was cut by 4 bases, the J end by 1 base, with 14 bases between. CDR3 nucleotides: TGTGCCAGCAGCTCATACCCGGGGCGATCCTACGAGCAGTACTTC. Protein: CASSSYPGRSYEQYF.

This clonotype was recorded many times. The CDR3 nucleotides read TGTGCCAGCGGGACAGGACTGAACACTGAAGCTTTCTTT. Encoded protein: CASGTGLNTEAFF. V gene TRBV27 combines with J gene TRBJ1-1; 8 nucleotides match TRBD1. J lost 0 bases, V lost 8 bases, and 2 bases had no gene match. CDR1 is MNHEY and CDR2 is SMNVEV in the germline V gene (reference sequence). The CDR3 sequence is 13 residues long.

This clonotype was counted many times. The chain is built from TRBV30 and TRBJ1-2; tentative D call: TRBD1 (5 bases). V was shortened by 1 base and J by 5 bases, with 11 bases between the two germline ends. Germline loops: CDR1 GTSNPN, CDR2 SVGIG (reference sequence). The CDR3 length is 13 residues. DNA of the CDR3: TGTGCCTGGAGTGCTGGCAGGGCATATGGCTACACCTTC. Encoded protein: CAWSAGRAYGYTF.

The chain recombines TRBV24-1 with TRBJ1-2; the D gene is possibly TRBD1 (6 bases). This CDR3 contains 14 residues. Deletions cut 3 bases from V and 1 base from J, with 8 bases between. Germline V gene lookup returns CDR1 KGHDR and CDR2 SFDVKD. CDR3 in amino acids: CATSDPDSNYGYTF. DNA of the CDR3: TGTGCCACCAGTGATCCGGACAGTAACTATGGCTACACCTTC.